A selection of T cell receptor beta chains follows, all from one sample in a study of OX40 agonist ivuxolimab in advanced cancers. Profiled with immunoSEQ multiplex PCR; TCRdb holds only in-frame clones, not every one. The sample records about 73,000 clones, around 89% being singletons. This sample comprised CD4+ or CD8+ T cells sorted from blood, obtained in a trial of the OX40 agonist ivuxolimab. The receptors stem from an adult with an advanced solid tumor such as melanoma, head and neck, liver or kidney cancer. CDR3s include the opening cysteine and the closing phenylalanine or tryptophan. The D gene is left open where the match is weak. Not all rows give a size; the values are once, few, many and, for expanded clones, a class.

d_gene: .; j_gene: TRBJ2-3; abundance: .; v_gene: TRBV5-1; CDR3nt: TGCGCCAGCAGCTTGGATTTGCCCGGTTTGTCTTATAGCACAGATACGCAGTATTTT; CDR3aa: CASSLDLPGLSYSTDTQYF
d_gene: .; j_gene: TRBJ2-5; abundance: .; v_gene: TRBV2; CDR3nt: TGTGCCAGCAGTGCAGGGCTAACCGAGACCCAGTACTTC; CDR3aa: CASSAGLTETQYF
d_gene: .; j_gene: TRBJ2-1; abundance: .; v_gene: TRBV11-3; CDR3nt: TGTGCCAGCAGCTTACGACTTCGGAGCTCCTACAATGAGCAGTTCTTC; CDR3aa: CASSLRLRSSYNEQFF
d_gene: TRBD2; j_gene: TRBJ2-3; abundance: .; v_gene: TRBV14; CDR3nt: TGTGCCAGCAGCCCGTCAGCGGGACTGGCAGATACGCAGTATTTT; CDR3aa: CASSPSAGLADTQYF
d_gene: TRBD2; j_gene: TRBJ2-7; abundance: .; v_gene: TRBV30; CDR3nt: TGTGCCTATGAGCTAGCGGGACTATACGAGCAGTACTTC; CDR3aa: CAYELAGLYEQYF
d_gene: .; j_gene: TRBJ2-3; abundance: .; v_gene: TRBV5-6; CDR3nt: TGTGCCAGCAGCCCCCCATTAGCGCATAGAACAGATACGCAGTATTTT; CDR3aa: CASSPPLAHRTDTQYF
d_gene: .; j_gene: TRBJ2-2; abundance: .; v_gene: TRBV15; CDR3nt: TGTGCCACCACCGCAGGGTTCCCAGGCAGGGAGCTGTTTTTT; CDR3aa: CATTAGFPGRELFF
d_gene: TRBD2; j_gene: TRBJ2-3; abundance: .; v_gene: TRBV11-2; CDR3nt: TGTGCCAGCAGCTCTTTCGCGGGAGGGTTAAATACGCAGTATTTT; CDR3aa: CASSSFAGGLNTQYF
d_gene: TRBD1; j_gene: TRBJ2-5; abundance: .; v_gene: TRBV5-4; CDR3nt: TGTGCCAGCAGCCAGGGGACAGGGAGGCAAGAGACCCAGTACTTC; CDR3aa: CASSQGTGRQETQYF
d_gene: TRBD1; j_gene: TRBJ2-1; abundance: few; v_gene: TRBV7-3; CDR3nt: TGTGCCAGCAGCTCAGGGGGTGAGCAGTTCTTC; CDR3aa: CASSSGGEQFF
d_gene: .; j_gene: TRBJ2-7; abundance: .; v_gene: TRBV2; CDR3nt: TGTGCCAGCAGCCCCAGAGGCTACGAGCAGTACTTC; CDR3aa: CASSPRGYEQYF
d_gene: TRBD1; j_gene: TRBJ1-5; abundance: .; v_gene: TRBV4-1; CDR3nt: TGCGCCAGCAGCCCAGCTCGGGACAGGGAGTTGAGCAATCAGCCCCAGCATTTT; CDR3aa: CASSPARDRELSNQPQHF
d_gene: TRBD2; j_gene: TRBJ2-5; abundance: .; v_gene: TRBV5-4; CDR3nt: TGTGCCAGCAGCCAGGGACTAGCGGGAGGTGTGGAGACCCAGTACTTC; CDR3aa: CASSQGLAGGVETQYF
d_gene: .; j_gene: TRBJ2-5; abundance: .; v_gene: TRBV20-1; CDR3nt: TGCAGTGCAGCAGTGGTTCAGGGTCAGTACTTC; CDR3aa: CSAAVVQGQYF
d_gene: .; j_gene: TRBJ2-5; abundance: .; v_gene: TRBV5-1; CDR3nt: TGCGCCAGCAGCCACGGTGGGCGGGAGACCCAGTACTTC; CDR3aa: CASSHGGRETQYF
d_gene: .; j_gene: TRBJ2-3; abundance: .; v_gene: TRBV18; CDR3nt: TGTGCCAGCTCACCCGGAGGGGGCACAGATACGCAGTATTTT; CDR3aa: CASSPGGGTDTQYF
d_gene: .; j_gene: TRBJ2-2; abundance: .; v_gene: TRBV29-1; CDR3nt: TGCAGCGCCCGAAGGGGGGGAAGTACCGGGGAGCTGTTTTTT; CDR3aa: CSARRGGSTGELFF
d_gene: .; j_gene: TRBJ2-1; abundance: few; v_gene: TRBV30; CDR3nt: TGTGCCTGGAGTTGGCTTATTTCTAGTCGTGATTCCAATGAGCAGTTCTTC; CDR3aa: CAWSWLISSRDSNEQFF
d_gene: TRBD1; j_gene: TRBJ1-1; abundance: .; v_gene: TRBV28; CDR3nt: TGTGCCAGCAGTTTTGATCGACAGGGATTGTTAACTGAAGCTTTCTTT; CDR3aa: CASSFDRQGLLTEAFF
d_gene: .; j_gene: TRBJ1-2; abundance: .; v_gene: TRBV29-1; CDR3nt: TGCAGCGTCGCGACAGCCAACTATGGCTACACCTTC; CDR3aa: CSVATANYGYTF
d_gene: .; j_gene: TRBJ2-7; abundance: once; v_gene: TRBV30; CDR3nt: TGTGCCTGGAGTCCCACCAACTACGAGCAGTACTTC; CDR3aa: CAWSPTNYEQYF
d_gene: .; j_gene: TRBJ2-1; abundance: .; v_gene: TRBV6-7; CDR3nt: TGTGCCAGCAGTTACACAAGCGGGAAAACAGGGAGCTCCTACAATGAGCAGTTCTTC; CDR3aa: CASSYTSGKTGSSYNEQFF
d_gene: .; j_gene: TRBJ1-1; abundance: .; v_gene: TRBV27; CDR3nt: TGTGCCAGCAGTTTATTCTGGGGGTTGAACACTGAAGCTTTCTTT; CDR3aa: CASSLFWGLNTEAFF
d_gene: .; j_gene: TRBJ1-3; abundance: .; v_gene: TRBV5-6; CDR3nt: TGTGCCAGCAGCTCATGGGGCAGTGGAAACACCATATATTTT; CDR3aa: CASSSWGSGNTIYF
d_gene: TRBD2; j_gene: TRBJ2-7; abundance: .; v_gene: TRBV2; CDR3nt: TGTGCCAGCAGTCCCAGGTTGGGACTAGAGAAGATCAGCTCCTACGAGCAGTACTTC; CDR3aa: CASSPRLGLEKISSYEQYF
d_gene: TRBD1; j_gene: TRBJ1-1; abundance: .; v_gene: TRBV18; CDR3nt: TGTGCCAGCTCAGGGGACAGGATCGACACTGAAGCTTTCTTT; CDR3aa: CASSGDRIDTEAFF
d_gene: .; j_gene: TRBJ2-7; abundance: .; v_gene: TRBV6-5; CDR3nt: TGTGCCAGCAGTTACTCGACAGGTTTGCACGAGCAGTACTTC; CDR3aa: CASSYSTGLHEQYF
d_gene: .; j_gene: TRBJ1-1; abundance: .; v_gene: TRBV5-4; CDR3nt: TGTGCCAGCAGCACGCAAGGACAGCCGAACACTGAAGCTTTCTTT; CDR3aa: CASSTQGQPNTEAFF
d_gene: .; j_gene: TRBJ1-5; abundance: .; v_gene: TRBV6-6; CDR3nt: TGTGCCAGCAGCCTCCTTAATCAGCCCCAGCATTTT; CDR3aa: CASSLLNQPQHF
d_gene: .; j_gene: TRBJ1-4; abundance: .; v_gene: TRBV4-1; CDR3nt: TGCGCCAGCAGCCAAGTTCTTGTTAGAAATGAAAAACTGTTTTTT; CDR3aa: CASSQVLVRNEKLFF
d_gene: .; j_gene: TRBJ2-1; abundance: .; v_gene: TRBV5-4; CDR3nt: TGTGCCAGCAGAAACCAACTAGACAATGAGCAGTTCTTC; CDR3aa: CASRNQLDNEQFF
d_gene: .; j_gene: TRBJ1-3; abundance: few; v_gene: TRBV7-2; CDR3nt: TGTGCCAGCAGCTTTACCCAGGCGGTGAGCTCTGGAAACACCATATATTTT; CDR3aa: CASSFTQAVSSGNTIYF
d_gene: .; j_gene: TRBJ2-5; abundance: few; v_gene: TRBV20-1; CDR3nt: TGCAGTGCTAGTCCCAAAGAGACCCAGTACTTC; CDR3aa: CSASPKETQYF
d_gene: .; j_gene: TRBJ2-5; abundance: .; v_gene: TRBV2; CDR3nt: TGTGCCAGCAGGTTTAGTGAGAATCAAGAGACCCAGTACTTC; CDR3aa: CASRFSENQETQYF
d_gene: TRBD1; j_gene: TRBJ1-1; abundance: .; v_gene: TRBV5-4; CDR3nt: TGTGCCAGCAGCAGGGACAGCAAGGACACTGAAGCTTTCTTT; CDR3aa: CASSRDSKDTEAFF
d_gene: .; j_gene: TRBJ2-3; abundance: .; v_gene: TRBV5-1; CDR3nt: TGCGCCAGCAGCTTGGAAACTAGCACAGATACGCAGTATTTT; CDR3aa: CASSLETSTDTQYF
d_gene: TRBD1; j_gene: TRBJ2-1; abundance: .; v_gene: TRBV29-1; CDR3nt: TGCAGCATTAGAAGGGGGCCTGAGCAGTTCTTC; CDR3aa: CSIRRGPEQFF
d_gene: TRBD1; j_gene: TRBJ2-2; abundance: .; v_gene: TRBV29-1; CDR3nt: TGCAGCGTTCAGGGGGCCGCGAACACCGGGGAGCTGTTTTTT; CDR3aa: CSVQGAANTGELFF
d_gene: .; j_gene: TRBJ2-7; abundance: .; v_gene: TRBV7-8; CDR3nt: TGTGCCAGCAGCTTAACAGTCACGCCGATTTACGAGCAGTACTTC; CDR3aa: CASSLTVTPIYEQYF
d_gene: TRBD1; j_gene: TRBJ1-5; abundance: .; v_gene: TRBV5-1; CDR3nt: TGCGCCAGCAGCTTGGGGACAGGGGGCAATCAGCCCCAGCATTTT; CDR3aa: CASSLGTGGNQPQHF
d_gene: .; j_gene: TRBJ1-5; abundance: .; v_gene: TRBV6-5; CDR3nt: TGTGCCAGCAGTTACAACCCTGGTCAGCCCCAGCATTTT; CDR3aa: CASSYNPGQPQHF
d_gene: TRBD1; j_gene: TRBJ1-1; abundance: .; v_gene: TRBV4-1; CDR3nt: TGCGCCAGCAGCCAGGGGGACAGGCAAGCTTTCTTT; CDR3aa: CASSQGDRQAFF
d_gene: .; j_gene: TRBJ2-1; abundance: .; v_gene: TRBV29-1; CDR3nt: TGCAGCGTTGGAGCGGATTCCTACAATGAGCAGTTCTTC; CDR3aa: CSVGADSYNEQFF
d_gene: .; j_gene: TRBJ2-5; abundance: .; v_gene: TRBV7-9; CDR3nt: TGTGCCAGCAGCCTCGGGACGTACCAAGAGACCCAGTACTTC; CDR3aa: CASSLGTYQETQYF
d_gene: .; j_gene: TRBJ2-2; abundance: .; v_gene: TRBV19; CDR3nt: TGTGCCAGTAACCCCCGTGGGAGGCCCAGCACCGGGGAGCTGTTTTTT; CDR3aa: CASNPRGRPSTGELFF
d_gene: .; j_gene: TRBJ1-2; abundance: .; v_gene: TRBV6-5; CDR3nt: TGTGCCAGCACCGAGGCTGGGGTCGGTGGCTACACCTTC; CDR3aa: CASTEAGVGGYTF
d_gene: .; j_gene: TRBJ1-5; abundance: .; v_gene: TRBV5-4; CDR3nt: TGTGCCAGCAGCTTTAGCGGGATAAATCAGCCCCAGCATTTT; CDR3aa: CASSFSGINQPQHF
d_gene: TRBD2; j_gene: TRBJ2-3; abundance: .; v_gene: TRBV9; CDR3nt: TGTGCCAGCAGTAGGACTAGCGGGAGCGGTACAGATACGCAGTATTTT; CDR3aa: CASSRTSGSGTDTQYF
d_gene: TRBD2; j_gene: TRBJ2-7; abundance: .; v_gene: TRBV15; CDR3nt: TGTGCCACCAGCAGAGAGGGCGGGAGAACCTACGAGCAGTACTTC; CDR3aa: CATSREGGRTYEQYF
d_gene: TRBD2; j_gene: TRBJ2-2; abundance: .; v_gene: TRBV5-1; CDR3nt: TGCGCCAGCAGCTTAGCAGCGGGAGGAAGCGGGGAGCTGTTTTTT; CDR3aa: CASSLAAGGSGELFF
d_gene: .; j_gene: TRBJ1-1; abundance: .; v_gene: TRBV9; CDR3nt: TGTGCCAGCAGCCTAAGGGTAGTTGGGGACACTGAAGCTTTCTTT; CDR3aa: CASSLRVVGDTEAFF
d_gene: .; j_gene: TRBJ2-1; abundance: .; v_gene: TRBV28; CDR3nt: TGTGCCAGCAAGGGAGGCACGTACAATGAGCAGTTCTTC; CDR3aa: CASKGGTYNEQFF
d_gene: .; j_gene: TRBJ2-3; abundance: .; v_gene: TRBV19; CDR3nt: TGTGCCAGTAGTCTGGGAGATACGCAGTATTTT; CDR3aa: CASSLGDTQYF
d_gene: .; j_gene: TRBJ2-5; abundance: .; v_gene: TRBV2; CDR3nt: TGTGCCAGCAGTGACCAGGGGTTGCCCAGAGAGACCCAGTACTTC; CDR3aa: CASSDQGLPRETQYF